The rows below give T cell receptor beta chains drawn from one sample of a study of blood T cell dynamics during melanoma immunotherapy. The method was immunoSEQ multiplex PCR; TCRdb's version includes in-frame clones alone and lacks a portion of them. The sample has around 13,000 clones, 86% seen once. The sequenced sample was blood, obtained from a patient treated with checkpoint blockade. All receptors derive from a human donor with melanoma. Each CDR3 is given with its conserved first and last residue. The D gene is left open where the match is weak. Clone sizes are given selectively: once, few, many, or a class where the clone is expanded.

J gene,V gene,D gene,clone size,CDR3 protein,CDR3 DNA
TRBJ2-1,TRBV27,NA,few,CASRLTVSSYNEQFF,TGTGCCAGCAGACTGACAGTTAGCTCCTACAATGAGCAGTTCTTC
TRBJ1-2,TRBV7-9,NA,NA,CASRPVAYGYTF,TGTGCCAGCAGGCCGGTGGCCTATGGCTACACCTTC
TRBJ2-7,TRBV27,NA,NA,CANVPDSYDEQYF,TGTGCCAACGTACCCGACAGTTACGACGAGCAGTACTTC
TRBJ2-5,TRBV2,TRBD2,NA,CASRRLAEQETQYF,TGTGCCAGCAGAAGACTAGCGGAGCAAGAGACCCAGTACTTC
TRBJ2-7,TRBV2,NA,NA,CASSSDGQYEQYF,TGTGCCAGCAGTAGCGACGGTCAATACGAGCAGTACTTC
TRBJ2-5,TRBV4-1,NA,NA,CASSPVGNRQETQYF,TGCGCCAGCAGCCCGGTTGGGAATCGGCAAGAGACCCAGTACTTC
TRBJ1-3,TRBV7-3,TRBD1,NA,CAGTQGEIGNTIYF,TGTGCCGGGACTCAGGGGGAAATTGGAAACACCATATATTTT
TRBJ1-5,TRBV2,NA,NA,CASSAAGGNQPQHF,TGTGCCAGCAGTGCGGCAGGGGGCAATCAGCCCCAGCATTTT
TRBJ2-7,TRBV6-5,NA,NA,CASKATAGSYEQYF,TGTGCCAGCAAGGCAACAGCGGGTTCCTACGAGCAGTACTTC
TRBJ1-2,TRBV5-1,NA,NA,CASSSTVGPNGYTF,TGCGCCAGCAGCTCGACAGTGGGACCTAATGGCTACACCTTC
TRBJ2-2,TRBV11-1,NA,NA,CASSLGTGELFF,TGTGCCAGCAGCTTAGGAACCGGGGAGCTGTTTTTT
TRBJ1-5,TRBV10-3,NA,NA,CAISESGGRDNQPQHF,TGTGCCATCAGTGAGTCGGGGGGCAGGGATAATCAGCCCCAGCATTTT
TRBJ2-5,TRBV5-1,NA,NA,CASSTQETQYF,TGCGCCAGCAGCACGCAAGAGACCCAGTACTTC
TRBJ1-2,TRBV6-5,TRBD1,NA,CASSLDRVGGYTF,TGTGCCAGCAGTCTGGACAGGGTTGGCGGCTACACCTTC
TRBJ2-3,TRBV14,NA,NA,CASSNWSGSLPDTQYF,TGTGCCAGCAGTAACTGGAGTGGCAGTCTGCCAGATACGCAGTATTTT
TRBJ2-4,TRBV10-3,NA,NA,CATAGTSKNIQYF,TGTGCCACGGCCGGGACGTCCAAAAACATTCAGTACTTC
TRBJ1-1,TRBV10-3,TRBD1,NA,CAIREDRARGEAFF,TGTGCCATCAGGGAGGACAGGGCGCGGGGTGAAGCTTTCTTT
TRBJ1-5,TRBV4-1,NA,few,CASSRLSGAGPQHF,TGCGCCAGCAGCCGGTTAAGTGGGGCGGGGCCCCAGCATTTT
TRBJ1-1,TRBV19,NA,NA,CASSPPLNRNTEAFF,TGTGCCAGTAGTCCCCCCTTGAATCGTAACACTGAAGCTTTCTTT
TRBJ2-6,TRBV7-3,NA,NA,CASSLVGGANVLTF,TGTGCCAGCAGCTTAGTTGGGGGGGCCAACGTCCTGACTTTC
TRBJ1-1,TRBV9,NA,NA,CASSSQAGGRNTEAFF,TGTGCCAGCAGTTCCCAGGCTGGGGGGCGGAACACTGAAGCTTTCTTT
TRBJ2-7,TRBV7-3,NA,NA,CASSLGGRGYEQYF,TGTGCCAGCAGCTTAGGGGGTAGAGGCTACGAGCAGTACTTC
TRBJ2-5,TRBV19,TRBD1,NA,CASSILSGTGEETQYF,TGTGCCAGTAGTATCCTAAGCGGGACAGGGGAAGAGACCCAGTACTTC
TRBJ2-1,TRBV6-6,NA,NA,CASSRLTRDEQFF,TGTGCCAGCAGCCGCCTGACTCGGGATGAGCAGTTCTTC
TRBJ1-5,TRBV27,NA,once,CASSLLASAGQPQHF,TGTGCCAGCAGTTTACTAGCTTCGGCGGGGCAGCCCCAGCATTTT
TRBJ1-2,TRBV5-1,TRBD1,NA,CASSVQGLDYGYTF,TGCGCCAGCAGCGTACAGGGGCTGGACTATGGCTACACCTTC
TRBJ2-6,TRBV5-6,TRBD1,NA,CASSLTGRAGANVLTF,TGTGCCAGCAGCCTGACAGGGCGCGCTGGGGCCAACGTCCTGACTTTC
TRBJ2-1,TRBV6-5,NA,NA,CATRTGLYNEQFF,TGTGCCACCAGAACAGGGCTCTACAATGAGCAGTTCTTC
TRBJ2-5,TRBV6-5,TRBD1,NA,CASSYGRTGSGEQYF,TGTGCCAGCAGTTACGGAAGGACAGGGTCTGGGGAGCAGTACTTC
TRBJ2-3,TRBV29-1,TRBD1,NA,CSVRTGRYATDTQYF,TGCAGCGTCCGGACAGGGCGATATGCCACAGATACGCAGTATTTT
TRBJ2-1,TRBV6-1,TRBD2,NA,CASSDWGGISSNEQFF,TGTGCCAGCAGTGATTGGGGAGGGATTAGCTCAAATGAGCAGTTCTTC
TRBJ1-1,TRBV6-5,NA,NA,CASSYSVNTEAFF,TGTGCCAGCAGTTACTCTGTGAACACTGAAGCTTTCTTT
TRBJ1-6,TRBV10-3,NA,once,CAISESGVPFYNSPLHF,TGTGCCATCAGTGAGTCTGGGGTACCCTTCTATAATTCACCCCTCCACTTT
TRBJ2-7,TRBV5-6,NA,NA,CASSLVAGEGEQYF,TGTGCCAGCAGCTTGGTGGCAGGGGAGGGCGAGCAGTACTTC
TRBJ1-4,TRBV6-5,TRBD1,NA,CASSYRTGVKKLFF,TGTGCCAGCAGTTACCGTACAGGGGTGAAAAAACTGTTTTTT
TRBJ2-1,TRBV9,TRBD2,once,CASSPLSGGAYNEQFF,TGTGCCAGCAGCCCCCTCAGCGGGGGGGCCTACAATGAGCAGTTCTTC
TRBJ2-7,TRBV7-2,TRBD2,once,CASSPTSGRSYEQYF,TGTGCCAGCAGCCCTACTAGCGGGAGGTCCTACGAGCAGTACTTC
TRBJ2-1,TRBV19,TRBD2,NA,CASILPLERGAPNEQFF,TGTGCCAGTATCCTGCCCTTGGAGCGGGGGGCCCCAAATGAGCAGTTCTTC
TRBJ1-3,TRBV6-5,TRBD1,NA,CASSYATGRGDTIYF,TGTGCCAGCAGTTACGCGACAGGGCGGGGGGACACCATATATTTT
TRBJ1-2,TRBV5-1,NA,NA,CASSLTGPNYGYTF,TGCGCCAGCAGCTTGACGGGACCCAACTATGGCTACACCTTC
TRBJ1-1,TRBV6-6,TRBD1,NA,CASSYSGQGYEAFF,TGTGCCAGCAGTTACTCGGGACAGGGGTATGAAGCTTTCTTT
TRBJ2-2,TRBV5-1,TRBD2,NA,CASVPPGLAGAGTGELFF,TGCGCCAGCGTTCCCCCGGGACTAGCGGGGGCGGGCACCGGGGAGCTGTTTTTT
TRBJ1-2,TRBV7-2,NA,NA,CASSLQGNYGYTF,TGTGCCAGCAGCTTACAGGGAAACTATGGCTACACCTTC
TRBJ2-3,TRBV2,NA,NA,CAPVKDTDTQYF,TGTGCCCCAGTAAAGGACACAGATACGCAGTATTTT
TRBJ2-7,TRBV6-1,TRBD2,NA,CASRIGGETYEQYF,TGTGCCAGCAGGATTGGGGGGGAGACCTACGAGCAGTACTTC
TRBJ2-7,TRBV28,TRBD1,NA,CASRKTGAALSSYEQYF,TGTGCCAGCAGAAAAACAGGGGCCGCCCTAAGCTCCTACGAGCAGTACTTC
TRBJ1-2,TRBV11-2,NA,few,CASSSPARGYGYTF,TGTGCCAGCAGCTCCCCGGCCCGAGGCTATGGCTACACCTTC
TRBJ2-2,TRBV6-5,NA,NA,CASSYSGRIYTGELFF,TGTGCCAGCAGTTACTCAGGCAGAATTTACACCGGGGAGCTGTTTTTT
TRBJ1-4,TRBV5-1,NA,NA,CASRDWGSATNEKLFF,TGCGCCAGCAGAGATTGGGGTTCCGCAACTAATGAAAAACTGTTTTTT
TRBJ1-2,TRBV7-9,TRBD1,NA,CASSVTGGSYGYTF,TGTGCCAGCAGCGTAACAGGGGGCTCCTATGGCTACACCTTC